This T cell receptor (beta chain) came from a study of regulatory T cells in long-lasting Graves disease. Study results and caveats: TCR diversity was lower in persistent Graves' patients than in newly diagnosed ones.

Time point here: newly diagnosed GD, antithyroid drugs for less than 3 months. Extracted PBMC RNA gave rise to the TCR library. This clonotype showed up many times. Antigen specificity is unknown. The CDR3 contains 15 residues. The V gene end was trimmed by 1 base and the J gene end by 4 bases; junction bases not matched to a gene: 8. Germline V CDR1 and CDR2: SQVTM, ANQGSEA. Arm-PCR with iRepertoire HTBI primers amplified the CDR3 regions for these TCR beta libraries. TCRdb redid the calling of the multiplex PCR reads with MiXCR, one entry per CDR3 protein. The sample lists a few hundred thousand distinct CDR3 sequences; around 20% were seen once.

The sample here was peripheral blood mononuclear cells (PBMCs), taken at new diagnosis, from a patient treated with antithyroid drugs. The gene calls are TRBV29-1 and TRBJ1-1; 8 bases map to TRBD1. The origin of this receptor is a female donor with Graves disease. The CDR3 nucleotides read TGCAGCGTTGAAGGAGGCGGGACAGGAAGCACTGAAGCTTTCTTT. Amino acids: CSVEGGGTGSTEAFF.